A single sample gave rise to the 29 T cell receptor beta chains below, sequenced in a study of brain T cells in children with intractable seizures. Sequencing used immunoSEQ multiplex PCR; TCRdb keeps in-frame clones, though not all of them. The data show 110,000 or so clones, with 85% to 95% seen just once and 3.8% held by the top ten. Sample: peripheral blood, taken at surgery. The receptors shown here come from a boy younger than two with hemimegalencephaly and intractable seizures.

The chain uses TRBV19 and TRBJ2-7; TRBD1 matches at 11 bases. Trimming took 2 bases from V and 3 from J; bases not matched to a gene: 9. This CDR3 comprises 17 residues. Per germline, CDR1 LNHDA and CDR2 SQIVND (reference sequence). Here the CDR3 reads CASSITTGTGGFYEQYF. The CDR3 DNA reads TGTGCCAGTAGTATAACAACCGGGACAGGGGGATTCTACGAGCAGTACTTC.

This clone was counted a single time. J is TRBJ2-3 and V is TRBV20-1, with unresolved D. This CDR3 spans 10 amino acids. Trimming took 5 bases from V and 8 from J, leaving 8 bases between them. Germline CDR1 is DFQATT and CDR2 is SNEGSKA (reference sequence). As DNA, the CDR3 is TGCAGTGCTCCCTTGGGTACGCAGTATTTT. Protein sequence: CSAPLGTQYF.

This chain joins TRBV6-5 and TRBJ2-5, with D possibly being TRBD2 (5 bases). Trimming removed 7 bases from V and 1 base from J, with 10 bases in between. The CDR3 totals 13 residues. Germline V gene sequence: CDR1 MNHEY, CDR2 SVGAGI. CDR3 residues: CASTGGLQETQYF. DNA for the CDR3: TGTGCCAGCACAGGCGGACTCCAAGAGACCCAGTACTTC.

The chain links TRBV27 to TRBJ2-7; D is undetermined. The CDR3 loop spans 17 amino acids. Germline CDR1 reads MNHEY; CDR2 reads SMNVEV (reference sequence). V lost 2 bases to trimming and J lost 3 bases, with 20 bases between them. The CDR3 sequence is CASSLVAADGPLYEQYF. The CDR3 nucleotides are TGTGCCAGCAGTTTAGTGGCAGCCGACGGACCGCTCTACGAGCAGTACTTC.

The chain is built from TRBV3-1 (or the pseudogene TRBV3-2) and TRBJ1-5; TRBD1 agrees at 10 bases. The CDR3 length is 19 residues. The V gene's germline CDR1 is LGHDT and CDR2 YNNKEL (reference sequence). Unmatched junction bases numbered 15, after V lost 5 bases and J lost 2 bases. CDR3 loop: CASSSGRTGGRWGNQPQHF. In nucleotides, the CDR3 is TGTGCCAGCAGCTCAGGGCGGACAGGGGGGCGGTGGGGCAATCAGCCCCAGCATTTT.

This rearrangement joins TRBV29-1 to TRBJ2-5; D uncertain. V was shortened by 4 bases and J by 5 bases, with 8 bases between the two germline ends. The CDR3 runs to 11 residues. Germline CDR1 and CDR2: SQVTM and ANQGSEA. The chain's CDR3 is CSVGLLETQYF. The CDR3, as DNA: TGCAGCGTTGGTTTGCTGGAGACCCAGTACTTC.

V gene TRBV30 combines with J gene TRBJ2-7, with no clear D. The CDR3 is 12 residues long. The ends were cut back, 5 bases at V and 0 bases at J, with 8 bases in the middle. The V gene's germline CDR1 is GTSNPN and CDR2 SVGIG (reference sequence). The CDR3 coding sequence is TGTGCCTGGGGCGCCAACTCCTACGAGCAGTACTTC. Residues: CAWGANSYEQYF.

The V gene is TRBV5-1, the J gene TRBJ1-3; possible D gene TRBD1, 6 bases. The CDR3 consists of 18 residues. V gave up 2 bases and J gave up 8 bases, with 26 bases separating them. Germline lookup yields CDR1 SGHRS and CDR2 YFSETQ. The CDR3 DNA reads as TGCGCCAGCAGCTTAATGGGGACGGTGGGGGGCTCTTCGGACACCATATATTTT. It yields the protein CASSLMGTVGGSSDTIYF.

The genes are TRBV4-1 and TRBJ2-7; no reliable D call. In germline, CDR1 is MGHRA, CDR2 YSYEKL. V lost 5 bases, J lost 4 bases, and 9 bases lay in between. The CDR3 length is 12 residues. CDR3 residues: CASSNGPYEQYF. CDR3 DNA sequence: TGCGCCAGCAGCAACGGACCTTACGAGCAGTACTTC.

This sequence joins TRBV29-1 and TRBJ2-7, with a possible D match to TRBD2 (6 bases). Germline V gene data show CDR1 as SQVTM and CDR2 as ANQGSEA. The CDR3 has 10 amino acids. Trimming removed 6 bases from V and 6 bases from J, with 9 bases in between. CDR3 in amino acids: CSVGTVEQYF. DNA of the CDR3: TGCAGCGTCGGGACTGTCGAGCAGTACTTC.

This clone appeared once. The rearrangement joins TRBV5-8 to TRBJ2-5, with unresolved D. The germline V gene encodes CDR1 SGHTS and CDR2 YDEGEE. The V gene lost 4 bases and the J gene lost 5 bases, with 6 bases spanning the gap. The CDR3 is made up of 11 amino acids. The CDR3 here is CASSLVETQYF. Written as DNA, the CDR3 is TGTGCCAGCAGCCTCGTCGAGACCCAGTACTTC.

The V call is TRBV25-1, the J call TRBJ1-6; D possibly corresponds to TRBD1 (5 bases). The germline V gene has CDR1 MGHDK and CDR2 SYGVNS. V was clipped by 1 base and J by 10 bases, with 11 bases between them. The CDR3 totals 14 residues. Here the CDR3 DNA reads TGTGCCAGCAGTGAATCCGGCAGGGTCTCACCCCTCCACTTT. Translating gives CASSESGRVSPLHF.

The chain links TRBV3-1 (or the pseudogene TRBV3-2) to TRBJ2-5, with D tentatively TRBD1 or TRBD2 (5 bases each). The CDR3 extends over 14 amino acids. Germline CDR1 LGHDT, CDR2 YNNKEL (reference sequence). Trimming stripped 5 bases from V and 1 base from J, with 11 bases between. CDR3 DNA sequence: TGTGCCAGCAGCACCCGGGGCAGCCAAGAGACCCAGTACTTC. This gives the protein CASSTRGSQETQYF.

The gene calls are TRBV24-1 and TRBJ2-7, with TRBD2 identical over 7 bases. CDR3 size: 15 residues. Germline V gene sequence: CDR1 KGHDR, CDR2 SFDVKD. V dropped 2 bases and J dropped 1; count of bases not matched to a gene: 4. The CDR3, as DNA: TGTGCCACCAGTGATTCCGGGGGGAGTTCCTACGAGCAGTACTTC. This encodes CATSDSGGSSYEQYF.

This clone was found once. The J gene is TRBJ1-6, the V gene TRBV4-3; TRBD1 might be the D (6 bases). Germline lookup yields CDR1 LGHNA and CDR2 YSLEER. With 0 bases removed from V and 8 bases from J, the gap between germline ends came to 17 bases. This CDR3 region has 17 residues. The CDR3 sequence is CASSQDASGAADSPLHF. Written as DNA, the CDR3 is TGCGCCAGCAGCCAAGATGCATCGGGGGCGGCGGATTCACCCCTCCACTTT.

The chain couples TRBV7-3 to TRBJ2-7; 8 positions agree with TRBD1. V gave up 7 bases and J gave up 0 bases; unmatched junction bases: 5. The length of the CDR3 is 14 residues. The germline V gene has CDR1 SGHTA and CDR2 FQGTGA. The CDR3 DNA follows: TGTGCCAGCAACGACAGGGGACCCTCCTACGAGCAGTACTTC. Translating gives CASNDRGPSYEQYF.

V is TRBV30 and J is TRBJ2-1; possibly TRBD2 for D (6 bases). CDR1 and CDR2 from the germline V gene are GTSNPN and SVGIG (reference sequence). The CDR3 consists of 14 residues. V was clipped by 8 bases and J by 9 bases, with 23 bases between them. The CDR3 loop reads CAGSGYGYRGEQFF. The CDR3, as DNA: TGTGCCGGAAGCGGGTACGGTTATAGGGGTGAGCAGTTCTTC.

The V and J genes are TRBV11-3 and TRBJ1-1; no clear D. CDR3 length: 16 residues. Germline V CDR1 and CDR2: SGHNT, YENEEA. Trimming took off 5 bases at V and 1 base at J, with 17 bases between the two ends. The CDR3 DNA is TGTGCCAGCAGCGCCGTTCGGGGAAGATGGAACACTGAAGCTTTCTTT. Amino acid sequence: CASSAVRGRWNTEAFF. Full variable domain (outside the CDR3, taken from reference TRBV11-3 and TRBJ1-1): EAGVVQSPRYKIIEKKQPVAFWCNPISGHNTLYWYLQNLGQGPELLIRYENEEAVDDSQLPKDRFSAERLKGVDSTLKIQPAELGDSAVYLCASSAVRGRWNTEAFFGQGTRLTVV.

The gene calls are TRBV5-4 and TRBJ2-1; TRBD1 might be the D (5 bases). The germline CDR1 and CDR2 sequences are SGHNT and YYREEE (reference sequence). V dropped 0 bases and J dropped 12 bases, with 16 bases sitting between them. The CDR3 extends over 14 amino acids. The DNA of the CDR3 is TGTGCCAGCAGCTTGGTCAACGGGCAGGGTTCGCAGTTCTTC. Translating gives CASSLVNGQGSQFF.

The rearrangement uses TRBV27 and TRBJ2-1; D gene ambiguous. CDR3 size: 14 residues. CDR1 is MNHEY, CDR2 SMNVEV, per germline (reference sequence). Trimming cost V 4 bases and J 2 bases, with 9 bases left between them. CDR3 sequence (DNA): TGTGCCAGCAGTTACGGGTCTCCCTACAATGAGCAGTTCTTC. It is translated as CASSYGSPYNEQFF.

The chain carries TRBV28 and TRBJ1-4; D not certain. CDR3 length: 13 residues. Germline-derived CDR1 and CDR2 are MDHEN and SYDVKM. V was clipped by 7 bases and J by 11 bases, with 17 bases between them. The CDR3: CASTPEVIGKLFF. The CDR3 DNA is TGTGCCAGCACACCCGAGGTGATCGGGAAACTGTTTTTT.

The chain carries TRBV6-2 or TRBV6-3 and TRBJ2-7, with D unresolved. V was shortened by 4 bases and J by 3 bases, with 34 bases between the two germline ends. Germline V gene sequence: CDR1 MNHEY, CDR2 SVGEGT. The CDR3 has 21 amino acids. The CDR3 sequence: CASSLRLRPPRPFPFYYEQYF. The CDR3 nucleotides are TGTGCCAGCAGTTTAAGGTTGCGACCCCCCCGACCCTTTCCTTTCTACTACGAGCAGTACTTC.

The rearrangement joins TRBV14 to TRBJ1-4; 8 bases are shared with TRBD1. The CDR3 spans 16 residues. Trimming at V came to 3 bases and at J to 8 bases, leaving 11 bases not matched to a gene. Germline CDR1 reads SGHDN; CDR2 reads FVKESK. DNA of the CDR3: TGTGCCAGCAGCCAGCATCAGGGGGCGCGAACGGAAAAACTGTTTTTT. Amino acids: CASSQHQGARTEKLFF.

This chain connects TRBV6-5 to TRBJ1-1; D is undetermined. CDR1 is MNHEY and CDR2 is SVGAGI in the germline V gene. V dropped 0 bases and J dropped 5 bases, with 7 bases sitting between them. This CDR3 spans 13 amino acids. The CDR3 DNA reads as TGTGCCAGCAGTTACTCGATCGGTACTGAAGCTTTCTTT. Its protein is CASSYSIGTEAFF.

This clone was seen more than once but under ten times. The rearrangement uses TRBV7-9 and TRBJ2-7, with D possibly TRBD2 on 7 matching bases. This CDR3 contains 15 residues. CDR1 and CDR2 from the germline V gene are SEHNR and FQNEAQ (reference sequence). V was cut by 5 bases and J by 2 bases, with 16 bases left in between. The CDR3 DNA follows: TGTGCCAGCAGCCCCCGGGGGGCCCTAACCTACGAGCAGTACTTC. Protein: CASSPRGALTYEQYF.

This chain uses TRBV4-1 with TRBJ2-1, with unresolved D. Germline assignment: CDR1 MGHRA and CDR2 YSYEKL. The length of the CDR3 is 16 residues. V shed 2 bases and J shed 12 bases, with 23 bases lying between them. The CDR3 region is CASSQPPLREEGWQFF. CDR3 bases: TGCGCCAGCAGCCAACCCCCCTTAAGGGAAGAAGGTTGGCAGTTCTTC.

This chain connects TRBV9 to TRBJ2-7; D uncertain. This CDR3 has 15 amino acids. V was shortened by 7 bases and J by 3 bases, with 20 bases between the two germline ends. CDR1 and CDR2 from the germline V gene are SGDLS and YYNGEE. In DNA form, the CDR3 reads TGTGCCAGCTCTGACCCCGACGGCCCGGTCTACGAGCAGTACTTC. Amino acid sequence: CASSDPDGPVYEQYF.

In its sample, this clone was seen once. The V gene is TRBV5-1, the J gene TRBJ1-1; TRBD1 aligns across 8 bases. Germline loops: CDR1 SGHRS, CDR2 YFSETQ. V shed 2 bases, J shed 0 bases, and the junction held 3 bases outside the gene matches. The CDR3 has 15 residues. The CDR3: CASSFSTGVNTEAFF. The CDR3 nucleotides are TGCGCCAGCAGCTTCTCGACAGGGGTGAACACTGAAGCTTTCTTT.

The rearrangement uses TRBV7-9 and TRBJ1-2; D not resolved. The V end lost 0 bases, the J end lost 3 bases, and 5 bases lay between the germline ends. Germline V CDR1 and CDR2: SEHNR, FQNEAQ (reference sequence). The CDR3 consists of 13 residues. Here the CDR3 reads CASSLAVDYGYTF. The DNA of the CDR3 is TGTGCCAGCAGCTTAGCAGTAGACTATGGCTACACCTTC. Full variable domain (rest looked up from reference TRBV7-9 and TRBJ1-2): DTGVSQNPRHKITKRGQNVTFRCDPISEHNRLYWYRQTLGQGPEFLTYFQNEAQLEKSRLLSDRFSAERPKGSFSTLEIQRTEQGDSAMYLCASSLAVDYGYTFGSGTRLTVV.